This T cell receptor (beta chain) was sequenced during a study of T cells in Graves' hyperthyroidism and ophthalmopathy (dated 2019 in TCRdb). Regarding the study in general: Peripheral blood samples were taken at the time of initial diagnosis, prior to any treatment. To identify TCR V-J signatures that set the groups apart, the researchers used a discovery cohort of 95 to 100 patients, made up of about 44 with Graves' ophthalmopathy and about 59 with stable Graves' hyperthyroidism. The paper describes TCR Vbeta CDR3 sequencing of 120 to 150 peripheral blood samples, made up of 43 ophthalmopathy patients, 70 to 80 hyperthyroidism patients and roughly 17 progressor patients. In addition, the study compared T-cell repertoires in thyroid tissue and in blood from five or six Graves' hyperthyroidism patients. The 85 to 100 discovery patients were divided at random into training and test sets in a 7:3 ratio. After blood sampling, hyperthyroidism patients were treated with methimazole at a starting dose of 30 mg daily, and ophthalmopathy patients were treated with high-dose intravenous methylprednisolone. An independent validation cohort of about 19 hyperthyroidism patients and more than 15 patients who later progressed to ophthalmopathy tested prospective prediction of ophthalmopathy.

Overall results and qualifications from the work: In validation, the model predicted progression to ophthalmopathy a median of approximately 6.6 months before onset, with around 70% sensitivity and about 72% specificity. Blood samples also contained most of the expanded thyroid clonotypes (frequency above 0.001), which suggests that blood repertoires may reflect thyroid immune responses. No statistical method was used to set the sample size in advance, and investigators knew the group allocation. Ophthalmopathy was separated from stable hyperthyroidism by a 13 V-J signature model, with roughly 88% sensitivity and approximately 81% specificity obtained in cross-validation and 80%/75% obtained in testing.

This clonotype turned up a few times. Its target antigen remains unknown. Base-call qualities are not available, and no considerably larger clone is one nucleotide away. In the ophthalmopathy patients, disease was moderately to severely active, with a Clinical Activity Score of 3 or more, a NOSPECS grade of 4 or more, and a duration of less than 3 months. Any patient with an uncontrolled infection, another autoimmune disease, pregnancy or lactation was excluded. Diagnoses relied on clinical symptoms, serum thyroxine and TRAb, thyroid ultrasound and orbital computed tomography. PBMCs were separated from roughly 9.3 ml of fresh peripheral blood using Ficoll-Paque density gradient centrifugation. Trizol reagent was used to extract total RNA, and RNA quality was then checked on an Agilent 2100 Bioanalyzer. Amplification of TCR beta CDR3 regions was carried out from RNA transcripts. The TCR CDR3 was subjected to a first round of RT-PCR using the HTBI primer set and the Qiagen OneStep RT-PCR kit. A second multiplex PCR round built the libraries, followed by size selection and purification. Paired-end sequencing of the libraries was performed with 100 bp reads on an Illumina HiSeq2000. Per the source publication's procedure: Raw data were processed with SOAPnuke, discarding reads with adapters, uncalled bases, mean Phred below 15, or no exact constant-primer or identifier match. High-quality paired reads were merged using COPE v1.2.5, and each unique nucleotide sequence was defined as a clonotype. MiTCR v1.1 was used to align clonotypes to the IMGT TRBV, TRBD and TRBJ reference segments. The analysis was restricted to V-J combinations with a frequency above 0.0001, which together covered 99.2% of the repertoires. The TCS score was defined as F50 (clonal expansion) divided by E x V (chaos), with BLOSUM62-based TCRdist calculated between CDR3 peptides within each V-J. Welch's t-statistics and random forest reduced 450 to 600 V-J features to roughly 13, which were used in a naive Bayes classifier (R e1071). Using fastp at Q25 and MiXCR, TCRdb reprocessed the public reads and kept productive beta chains. Entries that share a CDR3 protein sequence are merged under the most common genes and DNA. These V and J calls rely on TCRdb rather than the paper's analysis. The sample has hundreds of thousands of distinct CDR3 sequences on record, about 15% of them singletons. The ten largest clonotypes hold roughly 13% of the sample.

The TCR sequence derives from a man in his late teens or twenties with Graves' ophthalmopathy. Sequenced sample: blood.

The CDR3 has the sequence CASSLGLAGEIDTQYF. The DNA sequence follows: TGTGCCAGCAGCTTAGGACTAGCGGGAGAAATAGATACGCAGTATTTT. The rearranged segments are TRBV11-3 and TRBJ2-3; a stretch of 12 junction bases matches TRBD2. For this chain, trimming is 1 base at the V end and 5 bases at the J end, and the number of junction bases without a gene match is 4. The germline V gene sets CDR1 to SGHNT and CDR2 to YENEEA. The CDR3 numbers 16 residues from cysteine through phenylalanine. Only CDR3 DNA remains: 48 bases, in frame from the first base.